The 5 T cell receptor beta chains in this list originate from one sample, sequenced in a study of shared clonotypes between healthy human individuals. Profiled with immunoSEQ multiplex PCR; TCRdb holds only in-frame clones, not every one. The sample records hundreds of thousands of clones, 96% being singletons. Specimen: naive CD4+ T cells sorted from blood. Subset described: CD45RA+ positively selected. The receptor set was obtained from a woman aged 25 to 39 in good health.

As concerns this clone: The same CDR3 also results from other DNA sequences found in this sample. This sequence joins TRBV5-1 and TRBJ2-6, with a weak D call TRBD1 (6 bases). The length of the CDR3 is 15 residues. V was shortened by 0 bases and J by 2 bases, with 6 bases between the two germline ends. The germline V gene has CDR1 SGHRS and CDR2 YFSETQ. The CDR3 bases are TGCGCCAGCAGCTTGGAGGGGGCTGGGGCCAACGTCCTGACTTTC. Translation gives CASSLEGAGANVLTF.

The chain has TRBV2 and TRBJ2-5; D perhaps matches TRBD2 (7 bases). This CDR3 has 15 amino acids. Trimming pared 3 bases from V and 0 bases from J, leaving 11 bases between. Germline lookup yields CDR1 SNHLY and CDR2 FYNNEI. The chain's CDR3 is CASSEGGGYQETQYF. The CDR3, as DNA: TGTGCCAGCAGTGAGGGAGGGGGGTACCAAGAGACCCAGTACTTC.

The genes are TRBV7-3 and TRBJ2-3, with 11 bases matching TRBD2. The V and J ends lost 2 bases and 3 bases, in that order; junction bases with no gene match: 4. Germline loops: CDR1 SGHTA, CDR2 FQGTGA. The CDR3 sequence is 16 residues long. CDR3 amino acids: CASSLSSGRITDTQYF. In DNA form, the CDR3 reads TGTGCCAGCAGCTTATCTAGCGGGAGGATAACAGATACGCAGTATTTT. The full variable domain, in which reference TRBV7-3 and TRBJ2-3 provide the parts outside the CDR3, is GAGVSQTPSNKVTEKGKYVELRCDPISGHTALYWYRQSLGQGPEFLIYFQGTGAADDSGLPNDRFFAVRPEGSVSTLKIQRTERGDSAVYLCASSLSSGRITDTQYFGPGTRLTVL.

The chain couples TRBV12-1 to TRBJ1-3; the D call TRBD1 from the table was never checked on the DNA. TRBV12-1 is deemed a pseudogene. The CDR3 has 15 residues. The chain's CDR3 is CAITEPGVSGNTIYF. In DNA, the CDR3 is TGTGCCATCACCGAGCCAGGGGTCTCTGGAAACACCATATATTTT.

This chain joins TRBV28 and TRBJ1-2; TRBD1 agrees at 7 bases. The germline CDR1 and CDR2 sequences are MDHEN and SYDVKM. The CDR3 contains 13 residues. The V gene end was trimmed by 6 bases and the J gene end by 8 bases; junction bases not matched to a gene: 9. DNA for the CDR3: TGTGCCAGCAGGCCACAGGGGTCGGGAGGCTACACCTTC. This sequence encodes CASRPQGSGGYTF.